The 9 T cell receptor beta chains in this list originate from one sample, sequenced in a study of T cell responses to AZD1222 COVID-19 vaccine. Clones were read by immunoSEQ multiplex PCR, and TCRdb kept only the in-frame ones, dropping some. The sample lists 120,000 or so clones; over 80% were seen once. This material consisted of peripheral blood, taken on day 0 of AZD1222 vaccination. Receptors originate from an adult in good health.

The gene calls are TRBV4-1 and TRBJ1-1; TRBD1 agrees at 7 bases. The CDR3 has 13 residues. Trimming took 1 base from V and 7 from J; bases not matched to a gene: 3. Germline CDR1 MGHRA, CDR2 YSYEKL. The CDR3, as DNA: TGCGCCAGCAGCCAAGGAGGGACAGTTGAAGCTTTCTTT. Protein sequence: CASSQGGTVEAFF.

The chain recombines TRBV3-1 (or the pseudogene TRBV3-2) with TRBJ1-1; 7 bases match TRBD1. The CDR3 has 14 amino acids. Unmatched junction bases numbered 6, after V lost 3 bases and J lost 5 bases. Germline assignment: CDR1 LGHDT and CDR2 YNNKEL (reference sequence). The CDR3 nucleotides read TGTGCCAGCAGCCAGGCAGGGGGTCGAACTGAAGCTTTCTTT. Protein product: CASSQAGGRTEAFF.

The chain carries TRBV5-4 and TRBJ2-1; D gene uncertain. With 0 bases removed from V and 4 bases from J, the gap between germline ends came to 11 bases. Germline V gives CDR1 SGHNT, CDR2 YYREEE (reference sequence). CDR3 length: 15 residues. The CDR3 nucleotides read TGTGCCAGCAGCTTGGGCTCGCTCGCTTACAATGAGCAGTTCTTC. This sequence encodes CASSLGSLAYNEQFF.

The chain is built from TRBV3-1 (or the pseudogene TRBV3-2) and TRBJ1-2; a weak D match, TRBD1 (6 bases). CDR3 length equals 15 residues. The V end was cut by 0 bases, the J end by 5 bases, with 13 bases between. CDR1 LGHDT and CDR2 YNNKEL come from the germline V gene (reference sequence). The CDR3 region has the DNA TGTGCCAGCAGCCAAGATTCCGGACAGAGGTATGGCTACACCTTC. Amino acid sequence: CASSQDSGQRYGYTF.

J is TRBJ1-6 and V is TRBV30; 8 nucleotides line up with TRBD1. The V segment lost 2 bases and the J segment 8 bases; nucleotides outside the gene matches: 2. The CDR3 contains 13 residues. CDR1 and CDR2 from the germline V gene are GTSNPN and SVGIG (reference sequence). CDR3 protein: CAWSLQGDSPLHF. The CDR3 nucleotides read TGTGCCTGGAGTTTACAGGGGGATTCACCCCTCCACTTT.

The genes are TRBV28 and TRBJ1-6; no reliable D call. The length of the CDR3 is 12 residues. The germline V gene has CDR1 MDHEN and CDR2 SYDVKM. V lost 3 bases and J lost 13, with 10 bases in between. CDR3 bases: TGTGCCAGCAGTTTCCCATTTAATCCCCTCCACTTT. The encoded protein is CASSFPFNPLHF.

This chain uses TRBV11-2 with TRBJ1-2; 8 positions agree with TRBD1. The germline V gene encodes CDR1 SGHAT and CDR2 FQNNGV. The CDR3 has 15 residues. V shed 0 bases, J shed 4 bases, and the junction held 4 bases outside the gene matches. CDR3 in amino acids: CASSLDRQGIYGYTF. CDR3 nucleotide sequence: TGTGCCAGCAGCTTAGACAGACAGGGGATCTATGGCTACACCTTC.

The genes are TRBV7-9 and TRBJ1-1; 10 bases are a match to TRBD1. Germline loops: CDR1 SEHNR, CDR2 FQNEAQ (reference sequence). This CDR3 spans 18 amino acids. Unmatched junction bases numbered 10, after V lost 0 bases and J lost 3 bases. CDR3: CASSLAGQGESEDTEAFF. CDR3 DNA sequence: TGTGCCAGCAGCTTAGCTGGACAGGGGGAAAGTGAGGACACTGAAGCTTTCTTT.

This clone was observed once. This chain uses TRBV10-2 with TRBJ2-3; 8 bases are a match to TRBD1. V was pared by 4 bases and J by 3 bases, with 9 bases of the junction left unmatched. The CDR3 is made up of 16 amino acids. Germline assignment: CDR1 WSHSY and CDR2 SAAADI. The CDR3 here is CASSALTGGGTDTQYF. In nucleotides, the CDR3 is TGCGCCAGCAGTGCTCTTACAGGGGGTGGAACAGATACGCAGTATTTT.